This T cell receptor (beta chain) is from a study of blood T cell repertoires in COVID-19. Data came from immunoSEQ multiplex PCR; TCRdb stores just in-frame clones and leaves some out. The repertoire has 350,000 or so clones, roughly 84% of them found once; the top ten carry about 0.93%. Per germline, CDR1 LGHNT and CDR2 FRNRAP. This CDR3 region has 15 residues. V shed 5 bases, J shed 2 bases, and the junction held 5 bases outside the gene matches. The source of this sequence is a woman in her 30s who had recovered from COVID-19. The chain uses TRBV12-5 and TRBJ2-1; 8 bases agree with TRBD2. The specimen sequenced was PBMCs or T cells enriched from blood (not recorded which). The CDR3 region is CASGLSGGAYNEQFF. The CDR3 bases are TGTGCTAGTGGTCTCTCCGGGGGGGCCTACAATGAGCAGTTCTTC.